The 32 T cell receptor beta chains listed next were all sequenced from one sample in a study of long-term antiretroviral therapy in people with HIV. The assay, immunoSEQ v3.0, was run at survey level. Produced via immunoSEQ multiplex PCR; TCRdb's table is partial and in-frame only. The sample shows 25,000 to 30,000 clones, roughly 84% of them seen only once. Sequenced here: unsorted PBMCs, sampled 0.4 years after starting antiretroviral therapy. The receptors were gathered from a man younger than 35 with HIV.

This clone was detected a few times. The CDR3 region has the DNA TGTGCCAGTAGTATAAAAAGGCAGAGTCACTCCTACGAGCAGTACTTC. Its protein product is CASSIKRQSHSYEQYF. The rearrangement links TRBV19 to TRBJ2-7; D is ambiguous. Germline V CDR1 and CDR2: LNHDA, SQIVND (reference sequence). Trimming removed 2 bases from V and 0 bases from J, with 14 bases in between. The CDR3 spans 16 residues. Filled out from reference TRBV19 and TRBJ2-7, the complete variable domain reads DGGITQSPKYLFRKEGQNVTLSCEQNLNHDAMYWYRQDPGQGLRLIYYSQIVNDFQKGDIAEGYSVSREKKESFPLTVTSAQKNPTAFYLCASSIKRQSHSYEQYFGPGTRLTVT.

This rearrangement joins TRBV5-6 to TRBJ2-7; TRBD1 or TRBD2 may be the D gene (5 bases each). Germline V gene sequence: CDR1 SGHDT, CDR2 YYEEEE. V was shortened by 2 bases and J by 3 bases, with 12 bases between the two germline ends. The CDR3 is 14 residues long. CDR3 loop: CASSLGDGFYEQYF. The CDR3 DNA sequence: TGTGCCAGCAGCTTAGGGGACGGCTTCTACGAGCAGTACTTC.

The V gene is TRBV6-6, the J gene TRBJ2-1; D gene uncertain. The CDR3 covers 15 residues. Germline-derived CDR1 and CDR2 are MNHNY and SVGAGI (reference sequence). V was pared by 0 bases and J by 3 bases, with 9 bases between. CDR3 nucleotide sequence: TGTGCCAGCAGTTACTCTTCGAACAGCTACAATGAGCAGTTCTTC. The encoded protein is CASSYSSNSYNEQFF.

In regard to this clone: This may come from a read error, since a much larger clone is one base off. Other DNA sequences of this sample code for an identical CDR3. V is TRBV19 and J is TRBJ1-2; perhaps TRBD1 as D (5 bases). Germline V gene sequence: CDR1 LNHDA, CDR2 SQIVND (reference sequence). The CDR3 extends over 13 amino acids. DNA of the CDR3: TGTGCCAGTAGGCCTGGGGCAGTCCATGGCTACACTTTC. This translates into CASRPGAVHGYTF.

The CDR3 DNA reads as TGCAGCGTTGATGGGTTGGCCCTCACTGAAGCTTTCTTT. Protein product: CSVDGLALTEAFF. This chain uses TRBV29-1 with TRBJ1-1; D is unclear. Trimming took 3 bases from V and 4 from J, leaving 12 bases between them. This CDR3 has 13 amino acids. Germline-derived CDR1 and CDR2 are SQVTM and ANQGSEA.

The CDR3 DNA sequence: TGCGCCAGCAGCTTAACAGTGAACACTGAAGCTTTCTTT. Encoded protein: CASSLTVNTEAFF. The gene calls are TRBV5-1 and TRBJ1-1; D is undetermined. CDR1 and CDR2 (germline): SGHRS, YFSETQ. CDR3 length: 13 amino acids. The germline V and J ends were trimmed by 2 bases and 0 bases, with 5 bases remaining between them. Using reference TRBV5-1 and TRBJ1-1 for the parts outside the CDR3, the full variable domain is KAGVTQTPRYLIKTRGQQVTLSCSPISGHRSVSWYQQTPGQGLQFLFEYFSETQRNKGNFPGRFSGRQFSNSRSEMNVSTLELGDSALYLCASSLTVNTEAFFGQGTRLTVV.

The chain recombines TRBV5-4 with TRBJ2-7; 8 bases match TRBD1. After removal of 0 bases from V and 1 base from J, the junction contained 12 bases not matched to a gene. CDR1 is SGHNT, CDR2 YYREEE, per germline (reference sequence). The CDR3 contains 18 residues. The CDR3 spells CASSLGPPDRGNSYEQYF. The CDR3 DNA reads TGTGCCAGCAGCTTGGGACCGCCCGACAGGGGTAATTCCTACGAGCAGTACTTC.

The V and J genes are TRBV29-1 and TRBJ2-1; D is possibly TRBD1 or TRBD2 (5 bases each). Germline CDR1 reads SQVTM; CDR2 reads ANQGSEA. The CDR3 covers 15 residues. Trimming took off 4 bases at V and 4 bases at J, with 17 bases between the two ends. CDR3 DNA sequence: TGCAGCGTTGGCCCCGTAGAGGGGAGATACAATGAGCAGTTCTTC. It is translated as CSVGPVEGRYNEQFF.

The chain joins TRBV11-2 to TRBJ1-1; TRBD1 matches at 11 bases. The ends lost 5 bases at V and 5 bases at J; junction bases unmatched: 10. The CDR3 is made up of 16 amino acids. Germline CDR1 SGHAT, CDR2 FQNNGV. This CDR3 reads CASSPGQGVVGTEAFF. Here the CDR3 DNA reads TGTGCCAGCAGCCCGGGACAGGGGGTGGTGGGTACTGAAGCTTTCTTT.

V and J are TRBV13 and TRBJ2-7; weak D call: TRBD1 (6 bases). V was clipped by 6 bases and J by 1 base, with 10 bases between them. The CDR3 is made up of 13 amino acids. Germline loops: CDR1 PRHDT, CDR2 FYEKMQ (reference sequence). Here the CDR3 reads CASRHTGSYEQYF. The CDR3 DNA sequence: TGTGCCAGCAGACATACAGGGTCCTACGAGCAGTACTTC.

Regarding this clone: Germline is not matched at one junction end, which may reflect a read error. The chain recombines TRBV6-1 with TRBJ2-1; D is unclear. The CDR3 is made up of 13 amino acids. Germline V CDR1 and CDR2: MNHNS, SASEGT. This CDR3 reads CASSESFYDEQFF. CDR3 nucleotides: TGTGCCAGCAGTGAAAGTTTCTACGATGAGCAGTTCTTC.

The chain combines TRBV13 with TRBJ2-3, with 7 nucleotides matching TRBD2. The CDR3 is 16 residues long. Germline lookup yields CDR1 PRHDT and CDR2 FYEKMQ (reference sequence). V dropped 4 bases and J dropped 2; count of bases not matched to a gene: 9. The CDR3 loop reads CASSSRLAGTTDTQYF. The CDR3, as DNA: TGTGCCAGCAGCTCGCGACTAGCAGGTACCACAGATACGCAGTATTTT.

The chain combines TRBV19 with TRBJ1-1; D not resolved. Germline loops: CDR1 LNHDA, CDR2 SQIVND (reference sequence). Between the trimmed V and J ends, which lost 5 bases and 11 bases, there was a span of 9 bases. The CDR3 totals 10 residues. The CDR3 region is CASSDIRAFF. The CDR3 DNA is TGTGCCAGTAGTGACATCAGGGCTTTCTTT.

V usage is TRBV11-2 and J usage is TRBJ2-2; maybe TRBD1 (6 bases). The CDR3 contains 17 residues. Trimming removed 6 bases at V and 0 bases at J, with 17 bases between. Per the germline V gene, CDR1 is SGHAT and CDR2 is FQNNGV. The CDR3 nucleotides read TGTGCCAGCAGTTCACGAGATGGGGGCGCGAACACCGGGGAGCTGTTTTTT. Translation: CASSSRDGGANTGELFF.

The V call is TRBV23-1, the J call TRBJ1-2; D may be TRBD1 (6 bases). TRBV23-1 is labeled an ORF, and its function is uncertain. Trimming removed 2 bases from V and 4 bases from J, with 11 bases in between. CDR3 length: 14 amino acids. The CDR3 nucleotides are TGCGCCAGCAGTCAACGGGGGGGGCTCTATGGCTACACCTTC. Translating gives CASSQRGGLYGYTF.

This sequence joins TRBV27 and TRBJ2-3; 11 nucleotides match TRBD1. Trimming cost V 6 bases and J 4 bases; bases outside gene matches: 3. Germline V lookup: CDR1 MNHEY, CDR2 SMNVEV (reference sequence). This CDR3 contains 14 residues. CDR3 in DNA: TGTGCCAGCAGCCCGGGACAGGGGGCAGATACGCAGTATTTT. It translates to CASSPGQGADTQYF.

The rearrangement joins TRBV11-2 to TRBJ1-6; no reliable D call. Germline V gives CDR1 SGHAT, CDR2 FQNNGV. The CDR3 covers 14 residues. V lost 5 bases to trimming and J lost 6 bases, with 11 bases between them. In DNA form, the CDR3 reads TGTGCCAGCAGCCGGACTGCATCTAATTCACCCCTCCACTTT. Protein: CASSRTASNSPLHF.

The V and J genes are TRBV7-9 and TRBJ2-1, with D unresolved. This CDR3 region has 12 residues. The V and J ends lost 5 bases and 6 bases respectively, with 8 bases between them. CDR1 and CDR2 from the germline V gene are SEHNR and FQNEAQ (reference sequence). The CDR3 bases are TGTGCCAGCAGCCCTTTCGGCAATGAGCAGTTCTTC. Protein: CASSPFGNEQFF. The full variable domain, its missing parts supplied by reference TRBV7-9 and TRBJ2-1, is DTGVSQNPRHKITKRGQNVTFRCDPISEHNRLYWYRQTLGQGPEFLTYFQNEAQLEKSRLLSDRFSAERPKGSFSTLEIQRTEQGDSAMYLCASSPFGNEQFFGPGTRLTVL.

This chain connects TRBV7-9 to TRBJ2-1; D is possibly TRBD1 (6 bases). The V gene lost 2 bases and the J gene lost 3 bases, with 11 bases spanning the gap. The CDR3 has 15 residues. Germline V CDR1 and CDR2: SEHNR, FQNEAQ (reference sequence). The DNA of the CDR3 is TGTGCCAGCAGCTTATCAGGGGCAGACTACAATGAGCAGTTCTTC. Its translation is CASSLSGADYNEQFF.

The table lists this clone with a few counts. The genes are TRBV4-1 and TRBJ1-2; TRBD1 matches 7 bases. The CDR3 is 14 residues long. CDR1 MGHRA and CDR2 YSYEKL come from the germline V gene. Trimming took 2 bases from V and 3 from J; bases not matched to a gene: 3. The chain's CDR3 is CASSQTTGDYGYTF. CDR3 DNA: TGCGCCAGCAGCCAAACCACAGGGGACTATGGCTACACCTTC.

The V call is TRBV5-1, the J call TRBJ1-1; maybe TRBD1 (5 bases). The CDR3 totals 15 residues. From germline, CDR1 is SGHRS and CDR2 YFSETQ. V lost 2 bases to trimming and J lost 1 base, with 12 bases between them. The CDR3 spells CASSFKGAGNTEAFF. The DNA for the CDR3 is TGCGCCAGCAGCTTTAAAGGGGCCGGGAACACTGAAGCTTTCTTT.

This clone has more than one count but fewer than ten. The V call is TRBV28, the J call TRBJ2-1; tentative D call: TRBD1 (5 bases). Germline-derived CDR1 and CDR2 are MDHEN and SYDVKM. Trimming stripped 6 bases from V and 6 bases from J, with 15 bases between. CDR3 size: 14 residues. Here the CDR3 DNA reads TGTGCCAGCAGGGCACCCCAGGGCATCAATGAGCAGTTCTTC. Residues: CASRAPQGINEQFF.

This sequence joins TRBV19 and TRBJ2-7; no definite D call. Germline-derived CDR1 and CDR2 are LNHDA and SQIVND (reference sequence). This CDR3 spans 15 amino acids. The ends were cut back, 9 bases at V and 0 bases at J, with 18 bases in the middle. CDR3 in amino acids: CARGGVWQDSYEQYF. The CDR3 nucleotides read TGTGCCAGAGGTGGGGTGTGGCAGGACTCCTACGAGCAGTACTTC.

Here the CDR3 reads CASLPGFSNQPQHF. For the CDR3, the DNA is TGTGCCAGCTTACCGGGATTCAGCAATCAGCCCCAGCATTTT. The V and J genes are TRBV19 and TRBJ1-5; no reliable D call. Trimming pared 9 bases from V and 1 base from J, leaving 13 bases between. The CDR3 length is 14 residues. Germline CDR1 LNHDA, CDR2 SQIVND (reference sequence).

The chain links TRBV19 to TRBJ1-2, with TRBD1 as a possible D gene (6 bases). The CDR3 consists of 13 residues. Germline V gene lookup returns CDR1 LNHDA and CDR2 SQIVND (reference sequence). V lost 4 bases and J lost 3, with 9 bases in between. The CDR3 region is CASSREGDYGYTF. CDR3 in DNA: TGTGCCAGTAGTAGAGAGGGGGACTATGGCTACACCTTC. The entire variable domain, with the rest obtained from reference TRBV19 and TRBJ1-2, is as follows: DGGITQSPKYLFRKEGQNVTLSCEQNLNHDAMYWYRQDPGQGLRLIYYSQIVNDFQKGDIAEGYSVSREKKESFPLTVTSAQKNPTAFYLCASSREGDYGYTFGSGTRLTVV.

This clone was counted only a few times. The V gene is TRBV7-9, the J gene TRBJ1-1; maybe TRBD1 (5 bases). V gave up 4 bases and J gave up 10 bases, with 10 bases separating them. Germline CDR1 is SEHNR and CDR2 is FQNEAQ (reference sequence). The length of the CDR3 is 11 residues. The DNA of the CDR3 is TGTGCCAGCAGCTCCGGGACCCGAGCTTTCTTT. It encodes CASSSGTRAFF.

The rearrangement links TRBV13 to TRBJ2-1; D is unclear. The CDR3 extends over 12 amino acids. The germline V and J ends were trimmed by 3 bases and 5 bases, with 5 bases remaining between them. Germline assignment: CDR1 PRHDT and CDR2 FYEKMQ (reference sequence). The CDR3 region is CASSLANNEQFF. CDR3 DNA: TGTGCCAGCAGCTTGGCCAACAATGAGCAGTTCTTC. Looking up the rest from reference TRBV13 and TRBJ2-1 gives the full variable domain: AAGVIQSPRHLIKEKRETATLKCYPIPRHDTVYWYQQGPGQDPQFLISFYEKMQSDKGSIPDRFSAQQFSDYHSELNMSSLELGDSALYFCASSLANNEQFFGPGTRLTVL.

CDR3: CASSLAEGHEQYF. The CDR3, as DNA: TGTGCCAGCAGCTTGGCCGAAGGCCACGAGCAGTACTTC. The rearrangement uses TRBV5-4 and TRBJ2-7, with unresolved D. Germline CDR1 reads SGHNT; CDR2 reads YYREEE (reference sequence). Deletions cut 0 bases from V and 5 bases from J, with 9 bases between. The CDR3 is 13 amino acids.

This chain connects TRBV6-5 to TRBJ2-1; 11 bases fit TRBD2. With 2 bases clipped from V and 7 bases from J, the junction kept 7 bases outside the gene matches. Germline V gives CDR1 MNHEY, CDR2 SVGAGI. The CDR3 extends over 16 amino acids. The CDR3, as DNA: TGTGCCAGCAGTTACGGTAGCGGGGGGGCCAAGAATGAGCAGTTCTTC. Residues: CASSYGSGGAKNEQFF.

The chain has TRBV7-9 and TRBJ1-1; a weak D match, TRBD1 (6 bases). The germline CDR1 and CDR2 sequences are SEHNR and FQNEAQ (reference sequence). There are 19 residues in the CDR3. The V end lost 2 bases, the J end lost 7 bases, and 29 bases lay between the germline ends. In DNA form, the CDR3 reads TGTGCCAGCAGCTTAAAACCTCCCCTCTTTAAGGACAGAGCCAATGAAGCTTTCTTT. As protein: CASSLKPPLFKDRANEAFF.

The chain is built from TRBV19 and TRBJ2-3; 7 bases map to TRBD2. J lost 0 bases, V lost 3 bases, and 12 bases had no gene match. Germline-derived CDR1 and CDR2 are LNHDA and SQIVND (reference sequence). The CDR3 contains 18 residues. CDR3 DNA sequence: TGTGCCAGTAGTATTGGGCCTGGCGGGGGAACTAGCACAGATACGCAGTATTTT. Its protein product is CASSIGPGGGTSTDTQYF.

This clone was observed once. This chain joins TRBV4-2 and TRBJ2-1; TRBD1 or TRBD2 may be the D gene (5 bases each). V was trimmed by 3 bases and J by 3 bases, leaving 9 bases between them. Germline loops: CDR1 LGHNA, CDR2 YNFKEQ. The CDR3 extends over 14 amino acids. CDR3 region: CASSQSGGYNEQFF. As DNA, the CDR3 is TGTGCCAGCAGCCAGTCTGGGGGCTACAATGAGCAGTTCTTC.